The rows below give T cell receptor beta chains drawn from one sample of a study of control samples from healthy donors and cancer patients. Assay: immunoSEQ multiplex PCR; the TCRdb copy retains only in-frame clones and omits some. The profile shows about 41,000 clones, approximately 94% of them singletons. The specimen sequenced was blood. The receptors come from a man aged 55 to 70 in good health. Each CDR3 is given with its conserved first and last residue. D genes are given only for firm matches. Size is omitted from some rows. Given values are once, few, many or a class for expanded clones.

abundance	v_gene	j_gene	d_gene	CDR3aa	CDR3nt
NA	TRBV11-2	TRBJ2-5	NA	CASSLRTVGYQETQYF	TGTGCCAGCAGCTTAAGGACGGTGGGGTACCAAGAGACCCAGTACTTC
NA	TRBV4-1	TRBJ2-5	TRBD1	CASSQNGMDRRSVETQYF	TGCGCCAGCAGCCAAAACGGGATGGACAGGAGGAGTGTCGAGACCCAGTACTTC
NA	TRBV7-9	TRBJ1-1	NA	CASSPGPPDRPMNTEAFF	TGTGCCAGCAGCCCTGGACCCCCGGACCGTCCAATGAACACTGAAGCTTTCTTT
NA	TRBV3-1/TRBV3-2	TRBJ2-1	TRBD2	CASSPRLAGAYNEQFF	TGTGCCAGCAGCCCGAGACTAGCGGGAGCGTACAATGAGCAGTTCTTC
once	TRBV11-2	TRBJ2-7	NA	CASSLGSSYEQYF	TGTGCCAGCAGCTTGGGCAGCTCCTACGAGCAGTACTTC
NA	TRBV11-2	TRBJ2-1	NA	CASSAPSEQFF	TGTGCCAGCAGCGCACCTAGTGAGCAGTTCTTC
once	TRBV19	TRBJ2-1	NA	CASSIETPNNEQFF	TGTGCCAGTAGTATAGAGACTCCAAACAATGAGCAGTTCTTC
NA	TRBV5-4	TRBJ1-1	NA	CASSSPGVESTEAFF	TGTGCCAGCAGCTCCCCAGGGGTTGAGAGCACTGAAGCTTTCTTT
NA	TRBV19	TRBJ2-1	NA	CASSIGGGTYNEQFF	TGTGCCAGTAGTATTGGAGGGGGTACTTACAATGAGCAGTTCTTC
NA	TRBV6-5	TRBJ1-2	TRBD1	CASRGQGGTYGYTF	TGTGCCAGCAGGGGACAGGGAGGTACCTATGGCTACACCTTC
NA	TRBV11-2	TRBJ2-1	NA	CASSQIPRGGHEQFF	TGTGCCAGCAGCCAGATCCCTAGGGGGGGTCATGAGCAGTTCTTC
NA	TRBV18	TRBJ2-1	NA	CASSPGDSLYNEQFF	TGTGCCAGCTCACCAGGGGATTCCCTATACAATGAGCAGTTCTTC
NA	TRBV5-1	TRBJ1-4	NA	CASKYEGDEKLFF	TGCGCCAGCAAGTACGAAGGAGACGAAAAACTGTTTTTT
NA	TRBV19	TRBJ2-6	NA	CASSILPQGMAGANVLTF	TGTGCCAGTAGTATCCTACCCCAGGGCATGGCTGGGGCCAACGTCCTGACTTTC
NA	TRBV30	TRBJ1-2	TRBD1	CAWSVIRGQGDGYTF	TGTGCCTGGAGTGTAATTCGGGGACAGGGTGATGGCTACACCTTC
NA	TRBV30	TRBJ2-2	NA	CACRRTNGELFF	TGTGCCTGCCGAAGGACGAACGGGGAGCTGTTTTTT
NA	TRBV6-1	TRBJ1-4	NA	CASSEGGAGREKLFF	TGTGCCAGCAGTGAAGGGGGGGCAGGGAGGGAAAAACTGTTTTTT
NA	TRBV9	TRBJ1-1	NA	CASSVYGGGNTEAFF	TGTGCCAGCAGCGTATACGGAGGGGGGAACACTGAAGCTTTCTTT
NA	TRBV5-6	TRBJ2-7	NA	CASSPPLAYEQYF	TGTGCCAGCAGCCCCCCCCTTGCGTACGAGCAGTACTTC
NA	TRBV10-1	TRBJ2-5	NA	CASSDSPGETQYF	TGCGCCAGCAGTGATTCCCCGGGGGAGACCCAGTACTTC
NA	TRBV5-4	TRBJ1-2	TRBD1	CASSPGQGAKGYTF	TGTGCCAGCAGCCCGGGACAGGGAGCGAAAGGCTACACCTTC
NA	TRBV7-9	TRBJ2-5	NA	CASSFWALKETQYF	TGTGCCAGCAGCTTTTGGGCACTAAAAGAGACCCAGTACTTC
once	TRBV25-1	TRBJ2-5	NA	CASSAVGLETQYF	TGTGCCAGCAGTGCAGTTGGGTTGGAGACCCAGTACTTC
NA	TRBV28	TRBJ1-6	NA	CASSPQGSSYNSPLHF	TGTGCCAGCAGTCCCCAAGGTAGCTCCTATAATTCACCCCTCCACTTT